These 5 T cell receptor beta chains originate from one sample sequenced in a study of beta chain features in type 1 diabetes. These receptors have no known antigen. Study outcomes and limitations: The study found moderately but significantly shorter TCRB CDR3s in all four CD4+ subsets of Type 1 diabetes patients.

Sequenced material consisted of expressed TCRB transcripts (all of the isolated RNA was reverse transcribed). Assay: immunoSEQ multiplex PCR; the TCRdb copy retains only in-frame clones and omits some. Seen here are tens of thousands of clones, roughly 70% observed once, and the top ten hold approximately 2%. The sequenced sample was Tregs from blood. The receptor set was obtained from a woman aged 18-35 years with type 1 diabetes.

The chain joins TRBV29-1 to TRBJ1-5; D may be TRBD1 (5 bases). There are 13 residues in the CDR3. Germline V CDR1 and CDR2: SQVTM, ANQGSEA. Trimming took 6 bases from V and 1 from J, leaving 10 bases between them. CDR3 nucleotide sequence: TGCAGCGTCGGAGGGACCAGCAATCAGCCCCAGCATTTT. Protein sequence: CSVGGTSNQPQHF.

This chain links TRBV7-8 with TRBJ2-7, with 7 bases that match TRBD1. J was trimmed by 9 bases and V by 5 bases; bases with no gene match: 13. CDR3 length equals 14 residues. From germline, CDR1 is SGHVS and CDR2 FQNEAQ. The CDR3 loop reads CASSPPRTGSGQYF. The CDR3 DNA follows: TGTGCCAGCAGCCCGCCGAGGACAGGCTCCGGGCAGTACTTC. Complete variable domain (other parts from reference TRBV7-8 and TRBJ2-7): GAGVSQSPRYKVAKRGQDVALRCDPISGHVSLFWYQQALGQGPEFLTYFQNEAQLDKSGLPSDRFFAERPEGSVSTLKIQRTQQEDSAVYLCASSPPRTGSGQYFGPGTRLTVT.

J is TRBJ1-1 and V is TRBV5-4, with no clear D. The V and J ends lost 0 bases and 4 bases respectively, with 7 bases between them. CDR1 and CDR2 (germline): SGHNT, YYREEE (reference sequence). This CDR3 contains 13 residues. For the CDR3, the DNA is TGTGCCAGCAGCTTGGGACCGGGCACTGAAGCTTTCTTT. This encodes CASSLGPGTEAFF.

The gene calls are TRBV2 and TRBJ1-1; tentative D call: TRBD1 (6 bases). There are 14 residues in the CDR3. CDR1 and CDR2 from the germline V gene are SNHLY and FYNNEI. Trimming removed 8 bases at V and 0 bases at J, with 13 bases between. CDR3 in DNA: TGTGCCAGCGAACCGGACAGAGTGAACACTGAAGCTTTCTTT. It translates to CASEPDRVNTEAFF.

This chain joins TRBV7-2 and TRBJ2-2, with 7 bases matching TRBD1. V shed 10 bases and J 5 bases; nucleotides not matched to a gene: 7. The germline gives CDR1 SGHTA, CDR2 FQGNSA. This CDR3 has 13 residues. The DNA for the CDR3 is TGTGCCACGAGGGGACAGCCAACCGGGGAGCTGTTTTTT. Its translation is CATRGQPTGELFF.